This T cell receptor beta chain was profiled in a study of blood T cell repertoires in COVID-19. Study-wide context: Sites across the United States, Italy and Spain contributed samples from acute and convalescent COVID-19. PBMCs, B-cell-depleted T cells, or T cells were the source of the cDNA or gDNA that made up the material.

The V and J ends lost 3 bases and 8 bases, in that order; junction bases with no gene match: 6. CDR3 length equals 13 residues. Germline V gene data show CDR1 as LNHDA and CDR2 as SQIVND (reference sequence). The protocol was immunoSEQ multiplex PCR, while the TCRdb copy is restricted to in-frame clones and leaves out a portion. The sample has about 100,000 clones, over 80% seen once; the top ten hold under 15%. The specimen sequenced was peripheral blood. The genes are TRBV19 and TRBJ1-1; 7 bases are a match to TRBD1. This clonotype was obtained from a man aged 50-59 years with active or convalescent COVID-19. The CDR3 spells CASSISTGAEAFF. DNA for the CDR3: TGTGCCAGTAGTATCTCTACAGGGGCAGAAGCTTTCTTT.